This TCR beta chain was retrieved from a study of kidney transplant recipient with SARS-CoV-2 infection. A remark on this clonotype: This clone may be a read error of a much larger clone one base away.

The CDR3 length is 14 residues. Germline loops: CDR1 MNHEY, CDR2 SVGAGI. TCRdb reprocessed the reads via MiXCR and lists one record per CDR3 protein. The table shows under 250,000 distinct CDR3 sequences, with 29% occurring only once. The rearrangement joins TRBV6-5 to TRBJ2-2; the match to TRBD2 covers 9 bases. This receptor was taken from a young adult male patient who had COVID-19 and was a kidney transplant recipient. Some T cells may be the graft donor's. Material: a blood sample, obtained at baseline and on roughly day 110 from a kidney transplant recipient. Written as DNA, the CDR3 is TGTACCAGCAGTGCGGGAGGGCCATCCGGGGAGCTGTTTTTT. Translated: CTSSAGGPSGELFF.